These 13 T cell receptor beta chains were all obtained from the same sample, sequenced in a study of blood T cell repertoires in COVID-19. Sequencing was performed with immunoSEQ multiplex PCR; in TCRdb, only in-frame clones are kept and a portion is missing. The repertoire holds some 200,000 clones, with around 94% as singletons. Specimen: peripheral blood. These receptors were taken from a man aged 30 to 39 with COVID-19, enrolled during active disease.

The chain employs TRBV5-1 and TRBJ2-7, with 7 bases fitting TRBD1. The junction had 5 bases not matched to a gene; V was cut back by 4 bases and J by 1 base. The CDR3 contains 14 residues. Germline CDR1 SGHRS, CDR2 YFSETQ. The CDR3 DNA is TGCGCCAGCAGCGCCGGACAGGTTTCCTACGAGCAGTACTTC. Translation gives CASSAGQVSYEQYF.

Only one count was recorded for this clone. V and J are TRBV12-5 and TRBJ2-2, with D uncertain. Germline lookup yields CDR1 LGHNT and CDR2 FRNRAP. The CDR3 extends over 13 amino acids. Trimming took off 0 bases at V and 7 bases at J, with 6 bases between the two ends. The CDR3 reads CASGLVLSGELFF. The CDR3 region has the DNA TGTGCTAGTGGTTTGGTCCTAAGCGGGGAGCTGTTTTTT.

The chain combines TRBV27 with TRBJ2-6; D not certain. The CDR3 length is 15 residues. Germline-derived CDR1 and CDR2 are MNHEY and SMNVEV (reference sequence). V was pared by 1 base and J by 0 bases, with 4 bases between. CDR3 sequence: CASSLFSSGANVLTF. The CDR3 bases are TGTGCCAGCAGTTTATTCAGCTCTGGGGCCAACGTCCTGACTTTC.

The CDR3 is CASSLDRWARSSYNEQFF. CDR3 DNA sequence: TGTGCCAGCAGCTTGGACAGGTGGGCGCGGAGCTCCTACAATGAGCAGTTCTTC. This rearrangement joins TRBV5-6 to TRBJ2-1; a weak D match, TRBD1 (5 bases). The CDR3 runs to 18 residues. The germline CDR1 and CDR2 sequences are SGHDT and YYEEEE. The V and J ends lost 0 bases and 0 bases respectively, with 16 bases between them.

This chain joins TRBV21-1 and TRBJ2-7; the table's TRBD1 call for D was not verified on the DNA. TRBV21-1 corresponds to a pseudogene. This CDR3 region has 11 residues. Here the CDR3 reads CATPRADEQYF. The CDR3 nucleotides read TGTGCCACCCCACGTGCAGACGAGCAGTACTTC.

The chain is built from TRBV5-6 and TRBJ1-6; the match to TRBD1 covers 7 bases. Germline trimming cut 4 bases from V and 6 bases from J; bases unmatched to any gene: 7. This CDR3 comprises 15 residues. Germline V lookup: CDR1 SGHDT, CDR2 YYEEEE. Written as DNA, the CDR3 is TGTGCCAGCAGCCCGACAGGGTTGTTTAATTCACCCCTCCACTTT. This encodes CASSPTGLFNSPLHF.

V and J are TRBV3-1 (or the pseudogene TRBV3-2) and TRBJ1-2; possibly TRBD1 for D (6 bases). Germline lookup yields CDR1 LGHDT and CDR2 YNNKEL (reference sequence). V was shortened by 6 bases and J by 1 base, with 15 bases between the two germline ends. The CDR3 totals 15 residues. The CDR3 here is CASSLRGGVNYGYTF. The CDR3 DNA is TGTGCCAGCAGTCTCAGAGGGGGGGTTAACTATGGCTACACCTTC.

V gene TRBV19 combines with J gene TRBJ2-7; 12 nucleotides align to TRBD1. V lost 4 bases, J lost 7 bases, and 5 bases stayed unmatched. The CDR3 loop spans 14 amino acids. The germline gives CDR1 LNHDA, CDR2 SQIVND (reference sequence). The CDR3 loop is CASSNRDRGQEQYF. The DNA for the CDR3 is TGTGCCAGTAGTAACCGGGACAGGGGGCAGGAGCAGTACTTC.

CDR3 region: CASSNTIAGANYNEQFF. DNA of the CDR3: TGCGCCAGCAGTAACACTATAGCGGGGGCCAATTACAATGAGCAGTTCTTC. The chain carries TRBV10-1 and TRBJ2-1, with 9 bases matching TRBD2. The CDR3 consists of 17 residues. Germline CDR1 WNHNN, CDR2 SYGVQD (reference sequence). Losses at the gene ends were 5 bases for V and 4 bases for J; bases not matched to a gene: 12.

The chain joins TRBV10-1 to TRBJ2-1; 12 nucleotides line up with TRBD2. Unmatched junction bases numbered 6, after V lost 6 bases and J lost 6 bases. Germline V gives CDR1 WNHNN, CDR2 SYGVQD (reference sequence). The CDR3 length is 15 residues. The CDR3 loop reads CASSVLAGGPNEQFF. The CDR3 region has the DNA TGCGCCAGCAGCGTTCTAGCGGGGGGGCCCAATGAGCAGTTCTTC.

The DNA of the CDR3 is TGTGCCAGCAGTTTAGCTGTAGCGAGTGAGCAGTTCTTC. Amino acid sequence: CASSLAVASEQFF. The V call is TRBV12-3 or TRBV12-4, the J call TRBJ2-1; possibly TRBD2 for D (5 bases). With 0 bases removed from V and 9 bases from J, the gap between germline ends came to 9 bases. CDR3 length: 13 amino acids.

V and J are TRBV19 and TRBJ1-2, with 9 positions matching TRBD1. The trim removed 11 bases at V and 6 bases at J, leaving 13 bases unmatched. The CDR3 runs to 14 residues. Looked up from germline, CDR1 is LNHDA and CDR2 is SQIVND (reference sequence). CDR3 bases: TGTGCCTCGAGGGCCTCGGGACAGGGTCATGGCTACACCTTC. This encodes CASRASGQGHGYTF.

The rearrangement links TRBV2 to TRBJ1-6; the D gene is possibly TRBD1 (6 bases). Germline V CDR1 and CDR2: SNHLY, FYNNEI. The CDR3 consists of 13 residues. Trimming cost V 3 bases and J 8 bases, with 8 bases left between them. The CDR3 loop reads CASSEYRDSPLHF. CDR3 nucleotide sequence: TGTGCCAGCAGTGAGTACAGGGATTCACCCCTCCACTTT.